This TCR beta chain was documented in a study of CD8+CD57+ T cells in acquired aplastic anemia. About the research overall: Across the sorted CD4+ and CD8+ cells, DNA amounts averaged about 3.2 ug.

Patients included in sequencing had previously demonstrated CD8+CD57+ cell expansion by flow cytometry. Severe acquired aplastic anemia was present in every patient. Profiles of TCR beta VDJ and CDR3 were generated from a genomic DNA template. TCRdb ran MiXCR on the reads and lists one entry per CDR3 protein. This sample has roughly 280,000 distinct CDR3 sequences, with 56% found just once. The receptor was isolated from a human donor with aplastic anemia. Material for sequencing was sorted CD4+, CD8+, or CD8+CD57+ T cells (not recorded which) from PBMCs.

CDR3 in DNA: TGTGCCAGCAGTGAGCAAGGGGGGGGCGGAGATACGCAGTATTTT. Translating it yields CASSEQGGGGDTQYF. This chain joins TRBV6-4 and TRBJ2-3, with D tentatively TRBD2 (7 bases). The CDR3 sequence is 15 residues long. The germline V gene has CDR1 MRHNA and CDR2 SNTAGT. V shed 3 bases and J shed 5 bases, with 15 bases lying between them.